This T cell receptor beta chain was sequenced in a study of blood T cell repertoires in COVID-19 (dated by TCRdb to the early 2020s). About the study as a whole: Collaborator samples came from the United States, Italy and Spain and covered acute and convalescent phases of COVID-19. The prospective study material was composed of cDNA or gDNA derived from T cells, B-cell-depleted T cells, or PBMCs. The dataset comprised deeply sampled blood TCRbeta repertoires from subjects exposed to, actively infected with, or recovered from COVID-19. The repertoires were made available in a free public database intended to serve as a resource for research on the immune response to SARS-CoV-2. Samples came from the ongoing ImmuneRACE study (first 160 participants) plus 1,254 subjects from 6 global collaborators. Sample metadata almost always included a de-identified subject ID, COVID-19 status, age in years and sex. Where HLA class I and class II types were available, the types were taken from metadata supplied by the sample provider, not from assay-based typing.

A remark on this clone: The antigen it recognizes is unknown. Base-call qualities are not available, and no considerably larger clone is one nucleotide away.

From the germline V gene (reference sequence), CDR1 is LGHDT and CDR2 is YNNKEL. V loses 4 bases at its end and J loses 6 bases; junction bases beyond the gene matches: 5. Its CDR3 holds 14 amino acids, cysteine through phenylalanine. Only the CDR3 DNA is retained, 42 bases long and in frame from the first base. Overall study results and their limits: Clinical and demographic metadata were provided uncurated, with the amount varying by source and participant.

The immunoSEQ Assay, a bias-controlled multiplex PCR, was used to amplify TCRbeta CDR3 regions from genomic DNA. The original pipeline was this. Within the assay, amplification of reference gene primers was used to estimate how many nucleated cells each sample contained. Sequence reads were collapsed and filtered to measure the absolute abundance of every unique TCRbeta CDR3 rearrangement. For each sample, productive Simpson clonality was calculated as the square root of Simpson's diversity index over productive rearrangements. The table comes from immuneACCESS by way of TCRdb, which keeps in-frame sequences with V and J called. Part of the clones is missing from these tables; in studies checked, under half for an unresolved V gene and the rest for unknown reasons. V and J calls and clone size follow that table, whereas D and trimming were derived from the DNA. The sample has around 300,000 clones on record, 88% of them singletons. Clones ranked in the top ten supply over 4.5% of the sample.

Enrolling through a virtual design, the prospective study's participants ranged in age from about 18 to 89 years and lived across 24 United States geographic areas. To assign participants to cohorts, the prospective study relied on clinical history that participants themselves reported in a screening survey and a study questionnaire. Recovered participants in ImmuneRACE Cohort 3 were defined as having two consecutive negative NP/OP PCR tests, clearance from a healthcare professional, or resolution of symptoms. Each participant in the prospective study had whole blood, serum and a nasopharyngeal or oropharyngeal swab collected by mobile phlebotomists. Over a roughly two-month period, participants in the prospective study had the option of providing additional blood draws and questionnaires. Blood samples from the prospective study were shipped frozen or at room temperature prior to DNA extraction.

The source is a young man who had recovered from COVID-19. The V and J genes are TRBV3-1 (or the pseudogene TRBV3-2) and TRBJ2-7; the junction holds 11 bases that match TRBD2. The sequenced sample consisted of PBMCs or T cells enriched from blood (not recorded which). The nucleotides read TGTGCCAGCAGCCTGACTAGCGGGGCGGGCGAGCAGTACTTC. This translates into CASSLTSGAGEQYF.